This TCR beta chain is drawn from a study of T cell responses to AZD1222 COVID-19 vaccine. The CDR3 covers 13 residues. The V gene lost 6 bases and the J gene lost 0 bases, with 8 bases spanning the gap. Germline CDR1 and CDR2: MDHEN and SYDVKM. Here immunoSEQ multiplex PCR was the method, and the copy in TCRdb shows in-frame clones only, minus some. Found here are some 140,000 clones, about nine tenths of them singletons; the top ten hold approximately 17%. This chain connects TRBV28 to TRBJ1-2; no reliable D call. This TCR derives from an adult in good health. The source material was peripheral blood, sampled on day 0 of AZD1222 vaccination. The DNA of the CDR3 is TGTGCCAGCAGGATAGACACTAACTATGGCTACACCTTC. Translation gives CASRIDTNYGYTF.